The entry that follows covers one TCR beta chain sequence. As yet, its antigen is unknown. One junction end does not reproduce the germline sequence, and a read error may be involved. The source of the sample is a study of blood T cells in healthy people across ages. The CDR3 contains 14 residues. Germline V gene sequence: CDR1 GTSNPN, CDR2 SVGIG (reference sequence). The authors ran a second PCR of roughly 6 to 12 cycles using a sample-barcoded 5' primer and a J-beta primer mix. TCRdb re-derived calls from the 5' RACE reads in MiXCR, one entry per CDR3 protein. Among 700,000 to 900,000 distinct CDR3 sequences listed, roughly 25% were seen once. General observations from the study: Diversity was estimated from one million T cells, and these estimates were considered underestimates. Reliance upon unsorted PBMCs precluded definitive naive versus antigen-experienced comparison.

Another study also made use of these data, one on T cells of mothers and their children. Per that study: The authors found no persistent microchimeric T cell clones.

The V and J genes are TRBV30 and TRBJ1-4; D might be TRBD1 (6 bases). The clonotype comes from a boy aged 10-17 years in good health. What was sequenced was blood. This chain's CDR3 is CAWMGGDTRRKPFF. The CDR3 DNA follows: TGTGCCTGGATGGGTGGGGACACCCGCAGGAAACCGTTTTTT.